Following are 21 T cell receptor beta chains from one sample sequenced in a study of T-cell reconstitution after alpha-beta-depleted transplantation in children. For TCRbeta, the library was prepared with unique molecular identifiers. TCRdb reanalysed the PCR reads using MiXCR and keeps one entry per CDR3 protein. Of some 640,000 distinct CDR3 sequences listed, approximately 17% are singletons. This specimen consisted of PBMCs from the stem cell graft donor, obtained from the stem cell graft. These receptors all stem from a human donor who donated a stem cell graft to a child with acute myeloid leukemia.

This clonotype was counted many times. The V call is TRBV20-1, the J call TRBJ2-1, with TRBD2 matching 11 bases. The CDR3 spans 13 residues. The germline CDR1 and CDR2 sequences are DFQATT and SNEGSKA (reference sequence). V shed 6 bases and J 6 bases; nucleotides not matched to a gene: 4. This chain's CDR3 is CSAIAGGSNEQFF. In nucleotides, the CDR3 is TGCAGTGCAATAGCGGGGGGGAGCAATGAGCAGTTCTTC.

CDR3: CASSPRGRAGDTQYF. For the CDR3, the DNA is TGTGCCAGCAGCCCGCGGGGCAGGGCGGGAGATACGCAGTATTTT. The V and J genes are TRBV7-9 and TRBJ2-3; D is perhaps TRBD2 (6 bases). The CDR3 runs to 15 residues. Trimming pared 5 bases from V and 5 bases from J, leaving 17 bases between. Per germline, CDR1 SEHNR and CDR2 FQNEAQ (reference sequence).

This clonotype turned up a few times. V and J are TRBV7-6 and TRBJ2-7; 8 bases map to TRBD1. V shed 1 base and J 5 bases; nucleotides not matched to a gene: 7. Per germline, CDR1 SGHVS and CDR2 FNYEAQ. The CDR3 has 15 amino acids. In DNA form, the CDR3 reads TGTGCCAGCAGCTTAGAACAGGGGGTCGTCCACGAGCAGTACTTC. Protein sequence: CASSLEQGVVHEQYF. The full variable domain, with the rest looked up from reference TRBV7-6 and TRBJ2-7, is GAGVSQSPRYKVTKRGQDVALRCDPISGHVSLYWYRQALGQGPEFLTYFNYEAQQDKSGLPNDRFSAERPEGSISTLTIQRTEQRDSAMYRCASSLEQGVVHEQYFGPGTRLTVT.

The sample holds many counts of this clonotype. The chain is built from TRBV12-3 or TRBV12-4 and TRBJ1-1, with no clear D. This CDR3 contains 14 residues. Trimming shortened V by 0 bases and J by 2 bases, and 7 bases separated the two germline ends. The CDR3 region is CASSLAIGNTEAFF. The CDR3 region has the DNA TGTGCCAGCAGTTTAGCGATAGGTAACACTGAAGCTTTCTTT.

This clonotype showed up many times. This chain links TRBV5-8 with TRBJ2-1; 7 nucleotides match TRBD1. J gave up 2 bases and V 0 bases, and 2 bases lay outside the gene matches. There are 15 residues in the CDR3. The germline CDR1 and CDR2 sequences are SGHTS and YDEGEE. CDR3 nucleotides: TGTGCCAGCAGCTTGGGACAGGGTACCTACAATGAGCAGTTCTTC. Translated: CASSLGQGTYNEQFF. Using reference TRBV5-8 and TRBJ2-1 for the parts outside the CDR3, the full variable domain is EAGVTQSPTHLIKTRGQQATLRCSPISGHTSVYWYQQALGLGLQFLLWYDEGEERNRGNFPPRFSGRQFPNYSSELNVNALELEDSALYLCASSLGQGTYNEQFFGPGTRLTVL.

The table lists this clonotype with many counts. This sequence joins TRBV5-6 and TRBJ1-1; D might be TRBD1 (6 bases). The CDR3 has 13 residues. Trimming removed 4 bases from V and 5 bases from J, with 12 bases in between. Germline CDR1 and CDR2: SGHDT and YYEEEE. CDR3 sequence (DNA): TGTGCCAGCAGCCCCCGGACAGAAACTGAAGCTTTCTTT. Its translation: CASSPRTETEAFF.

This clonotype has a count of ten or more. The CDR3 DNA follows: TGTGCCAGCAGTGAATTTAGGGGGACTGAAGCTTTCTTT. This translates into CASSEFRGTEAFF. The gene calls are TRBV6-1 and TRBJ1-1, with TRBD1 as a possible D gene (6 bases). Germline CDR1 reads MNHNS; CDR2 reads SASEGT. V lost 2 bases and J lost 5, with 9 bases in between. CDR3 length: 13 residues.

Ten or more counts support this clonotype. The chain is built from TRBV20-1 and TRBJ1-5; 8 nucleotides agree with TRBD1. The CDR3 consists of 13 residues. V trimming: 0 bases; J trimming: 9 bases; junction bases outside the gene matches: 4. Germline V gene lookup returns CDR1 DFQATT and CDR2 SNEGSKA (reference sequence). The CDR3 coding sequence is TGCAGTGCTAGAGATCGGACAGGGCGGCCCCAGCATTTT. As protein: CSARDRTGRPQHF.

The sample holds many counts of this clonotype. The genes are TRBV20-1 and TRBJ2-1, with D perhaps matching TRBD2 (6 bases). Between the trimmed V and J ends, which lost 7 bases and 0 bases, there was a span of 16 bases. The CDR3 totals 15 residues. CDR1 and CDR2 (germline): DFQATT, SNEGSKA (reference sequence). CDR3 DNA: TGCAGTGTCGAGATAGCGGAAATCTCCTACAATGAGCAGTTCTTC. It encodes CSVEIAEISYNEQFF.

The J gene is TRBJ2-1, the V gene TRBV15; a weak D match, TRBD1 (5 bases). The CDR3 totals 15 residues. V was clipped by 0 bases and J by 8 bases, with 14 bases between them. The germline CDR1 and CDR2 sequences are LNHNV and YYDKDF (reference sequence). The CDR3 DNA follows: TGTGCCACCAGCAGAGAGAACAGGTACGCAGATGAGCAGTTCTTC. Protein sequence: CATSRENRYADEQFF.

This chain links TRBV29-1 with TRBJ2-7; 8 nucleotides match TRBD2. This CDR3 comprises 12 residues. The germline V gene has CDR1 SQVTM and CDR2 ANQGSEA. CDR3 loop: CSTISGGYEQYF. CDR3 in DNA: TGCAGTACAATCAGCGGGGGCTACGAGCAGTACTTC.

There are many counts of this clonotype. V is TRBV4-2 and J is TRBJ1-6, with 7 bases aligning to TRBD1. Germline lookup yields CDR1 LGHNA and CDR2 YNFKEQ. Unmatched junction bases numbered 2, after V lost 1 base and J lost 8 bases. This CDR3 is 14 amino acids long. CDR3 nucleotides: TGTGCCAGCAGCCAAGGGCAGGGGGATTCACCCCTCCACTTT. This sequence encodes CASSQGQGDSPLHF.

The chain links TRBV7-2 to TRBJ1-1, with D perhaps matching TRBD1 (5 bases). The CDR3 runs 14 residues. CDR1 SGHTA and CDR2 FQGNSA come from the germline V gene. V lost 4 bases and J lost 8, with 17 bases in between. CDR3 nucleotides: TGTGCCAGCAGCTCCTCACATGGCCGGGGCGAAGCTTTCTTT. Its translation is CASSSSHGRGEAFF.

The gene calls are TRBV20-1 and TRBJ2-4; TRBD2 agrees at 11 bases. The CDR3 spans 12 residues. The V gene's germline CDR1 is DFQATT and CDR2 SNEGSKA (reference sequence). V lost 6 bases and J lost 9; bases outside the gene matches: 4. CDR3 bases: TGCAGTGCCAGAACTAGCGGGGGCATTCAGTACTTC. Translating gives CSARTSGGIQYF.

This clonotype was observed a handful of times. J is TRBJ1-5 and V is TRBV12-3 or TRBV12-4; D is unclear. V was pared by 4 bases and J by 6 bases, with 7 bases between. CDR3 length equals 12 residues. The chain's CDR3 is CASSSNPQPQHF. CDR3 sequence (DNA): TGTGCCAGCAGTTCCAACCCTCAGCCCCAGCATTTT.

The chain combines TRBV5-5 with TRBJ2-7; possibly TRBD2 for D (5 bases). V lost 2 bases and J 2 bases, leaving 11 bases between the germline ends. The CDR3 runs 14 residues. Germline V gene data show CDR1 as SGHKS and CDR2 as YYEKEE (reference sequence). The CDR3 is CASSFPGSPYEQYV. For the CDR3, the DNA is TGTGCCAGCAGCTTCCCGGGGTCTCCCTACGAGCAGTACGTC.

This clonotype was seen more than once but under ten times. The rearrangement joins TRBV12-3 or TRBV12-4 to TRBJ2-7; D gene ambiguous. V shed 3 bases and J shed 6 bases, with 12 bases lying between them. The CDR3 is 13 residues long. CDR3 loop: CASSLESVSEQYF. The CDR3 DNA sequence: TGTGCCAGCAGTTTGGAGTCGGTCTCCGAGCAGTACTTC.

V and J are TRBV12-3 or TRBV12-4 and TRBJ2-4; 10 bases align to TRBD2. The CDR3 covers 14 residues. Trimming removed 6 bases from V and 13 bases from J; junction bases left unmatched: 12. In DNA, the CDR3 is TGTGCCAGCAGCGAGCGGGGGGGCCTGACACCCCAGTACTTC. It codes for CASSERGGLTPQYF.

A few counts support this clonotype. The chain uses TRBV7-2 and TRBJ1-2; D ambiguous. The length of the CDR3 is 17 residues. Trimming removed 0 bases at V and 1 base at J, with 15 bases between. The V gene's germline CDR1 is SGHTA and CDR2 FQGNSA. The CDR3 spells CASSLALMRRFNYGYTF. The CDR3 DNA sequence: TGTGCCAGCAGCTTAGCGCTAATGAGGCGTTTTAACTATGGCTACACCTTC.

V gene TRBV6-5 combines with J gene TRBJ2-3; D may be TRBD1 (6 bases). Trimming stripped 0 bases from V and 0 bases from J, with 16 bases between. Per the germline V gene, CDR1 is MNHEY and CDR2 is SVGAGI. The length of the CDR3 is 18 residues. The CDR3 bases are TGTGCCAGCAGTTACTCGTTCCTGACAGGTTTGAGCACAGATACGCAGTATTTT. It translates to CASSYSFLTGLSTDTQYF.

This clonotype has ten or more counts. CDR3 DNA sequence: TGTGCCAGCAGCTTAGCGCCGGCCTACGAGCAGTACGTC. Residues: CASSLAPAYEQYV. This chain connects TRBV7-6 to TRBJ2-7; no definite D call. The CDR3 loop spans 13 amino acids. Germline V CDR1 and CDR2: SGHVS, FNYEAQ. V was cut by 0 bases and J by 2 bases, with 5 bases left in between.